This T cell receptor beta chain was captured by sequencing in a study of blood T cells in healthy people across ages. Combining a sample-barcoded 5' primer with a J-beta primer mix, a second PCR ran for roughly 6 to 12 cycles. TCRdb re-called the 5' RACE reads with MiXCR, one entry per CDR3 protein. The repertoire holds approximately 1.5 million distinct CDR3 sequences, less than 45% seen once, with 4% in the top ten. With 7 bases removed from V and 4 bases from J, the gap between germline ends came to 13 bases. This CDR3 spans 13 amino acids. Per germline, CDR1 MNHEY and CDR2 SVGEGT. The receptor was isolated from a woman younger than 35 in good health. Sequenced input: blood. The chain couples TRBV6-2 or TRBV6-3 to TRBJ2-5; D perhaps matches TRBD2 (5 bases). CDR3 protein: CASKDPGGETQYF. The CDR3 DNA sequence: TGTGCCAGCAAGGACCCCGGAGGAGAGACCCAGTACTTC.